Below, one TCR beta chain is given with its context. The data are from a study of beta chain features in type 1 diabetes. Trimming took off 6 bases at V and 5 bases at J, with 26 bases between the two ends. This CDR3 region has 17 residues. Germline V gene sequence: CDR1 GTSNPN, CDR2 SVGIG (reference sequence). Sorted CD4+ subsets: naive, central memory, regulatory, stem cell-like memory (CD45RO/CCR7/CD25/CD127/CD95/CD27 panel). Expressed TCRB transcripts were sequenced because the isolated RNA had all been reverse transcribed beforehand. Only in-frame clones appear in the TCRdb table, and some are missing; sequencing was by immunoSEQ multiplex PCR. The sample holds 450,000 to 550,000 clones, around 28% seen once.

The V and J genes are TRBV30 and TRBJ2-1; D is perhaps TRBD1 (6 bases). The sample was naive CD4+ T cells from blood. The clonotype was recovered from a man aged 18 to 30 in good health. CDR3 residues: CACRSHTTGGFNNEQFF. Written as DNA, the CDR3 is TGTGCCTGCCGCTCCCACACGACAGGAGGTTTCAACAATGAGCAGTTCTTC.